The subject of this entry is one T cell receptor (beta chain). Its antigen is not yet known. No base qualities exist here, and no much larger clone lies one base off it. According to the study, the label for this sample's treatment or condition signals: oral pan-JAK inhibitor, 5-10 mg twice daily. Lesional scalp punch biopsies and peripheral blood were obtained from alopecia areata patients. PBMCs were isolated by density centrifugation and stained for CD3, CD4 and CD8, after which CD4+ and CD8+ T cells were sorted on a FACSAria. The data belong to a study of CD8+ T cells in alopecia areata (dated by TCRdb to 2016 to 2019). Regarding the complete study: Treated patients were enrolled in an open-label pilot trial of oral tofacitinib, 5 to 10 mg twice daily, for moderate-to-severe alopecia areata. Patients on tofacitinib were biopsied at baseline and after 4 and 24 weeks of treatment, and several of the patients also had a later scalp biopsy. Tofacitinib was administered for 6 to 18 months, and 6 months of follow-up off drug were then conducted to assess delayed response and recurrence. In treated patients, disease severity was measured using the SALT score, which gives the percentage of scalp surface area affected. In both human patients and the C3H/HeJ mouse model, the study applied high-throughput TCRbeta sequencing to look at T cell clonal expansion in alopecia areata. Scalp tissue and sorted CD4+ and CD8+ peripheral blood T cells from patchy and totalis/universalis alopecia areata patients and from healthy controls were covered by human TCRbeta sequencing. Scalp clonality was compared across normal scalp (n=4), patchy alopecia areata scalp (n=8), and alopecia totalis/universalis scalp (n=8). Amplification of TCRbeta CDR3 regions was done by immunoSEQ multiplex PCR using 35 Vbeta forward primers and 13 Jbeta reverse primers. The RNA source kit depended on sample type: the PAXgene miRNA kit for fixed scalp, the miRNeasy kit for PBMCs, and the RNeasy kit for mouse skin.

In the germline V gene (reference sequence), CDR1 corresponds to LNHNV and CDR2 to YYDKDF. The CDR3 spans 15 residues, from the cysteine through the phenylalanine. Only the CDR3 region is kept as DNA, spanning 45 bases read in frame from base 1. A distance of 9 bases separates the germline ends of V and J, which lose 0 bases and 2 bases respectively. Libraries were prepared through the immunoSEQ multiplex PCR assay. RNA was extracted from all samples and reverse transcribed into cDNA, which served as template for TCR sequencing. SuperScript III was used for first-strand cDNA synthesis, primed with a 2:1 mix of oligo-dT and random hexamers. A synthetic immune receptor repertoire was used to measure amplification bias, and any remaining bias was corrected computationally. The authors processed their data as follows. Raw reads were preprocessed to remove errors, and CDR3 was defined by IMGT conventions from the conserved cysteine to phenylalanine. To get clonality, Shannon entropy was normalized by log2 of the number of productive unique TCRs and the result was subtracted from 1. Scalp TCRbeta sequences were cross-referenced with sorted blood CD4 and CD8 repertoires so that the CD4 or CD8 identity of scalp clones could be inferred. Drawn from immuneACCESS, this table holds only the in-frame rearrangements with V and J called that TCRdb kept. Clones are partly lost; checked studies trace under half to an unresolved V gene and leave the rest unexplained. That table is the source of V, J and clone size, and D and trimming were worked out from the DNA. The sample includes approximately 200,000 clones, with 43% observed a single time. The ten top clones hold about 2.4% of the sample.

Overall study results and their limits: Lesional scalp, especially in alopecia totalis/universalis, showed higher clonality and more expanded CD8+ clones than normal scalp, suggesting antigenic drive. Because the treated cohort was small and had only one nonresponder, larger studies are needed to examine links between baseline CD8+ expansion and response. Unlike mouse skin, which is dominated by gammadelta T cells, normal human skin has resident alphabeta T cells that are also sequenced, and this complicates analysis of the scalp TCR repertoire. Shared TCR sequences between patients were less evident than in mice, which may be partly attributable to HLA diversity in the patient population. During tofacitinib treatment, many expanded lesional clones remained in scalp and blood, and this persistence may partly explain relapse after treatment is stopped. Tofacitinib significantly decreased scalp clonality and the number of expanded CD8+ clones among the top 100 scalp clones.

The sequence is built from TRBV15 and TRBJ2-3, with the identity of the D gene unclear. The sequencing used CD4+ T cells sorted from blood, collected at approximately week 39, from a patient treated with tofacitinib. The receptor's source is a human donor with alopecia areata. The CDR3 is CATSRDNGNTDTQYF. The base sequence is TGTGCCACCAGCAGAGATAACGGAAACACAGATACGCAGTATTTT.